These 29 T cell receptor beta chains originate from one sample sequenced in a study of T cell responses to AZD1222 COVID-19 vaccine. The data were produced by immunoSEQ multiplex PCR, yet TCRdb's version contains in-frame clones alone and is incomplete. The sample carries 100,000 to 150,000 clones, around 90% recorded once. Specimen: peripheral blood, collected on day 0 of AZD1222 vaccination. The receptor source for this set is an adult in good health.

The chain has TRBV7-2 and TRBJ1-4, with 8 bases identical to TRBD1. The V segment lost 4 bases and the J segment 5 bases; nucleotides outside the gene matches: 6. Looked up from germline, CDR1 is SGHTA and CDR2 is FQGNSA. This CDR3 contains 15 residues. The CDR3 region has the DNA TGTGCCAGCAGCTACGCGGGGGACAGGAATGAAAAACTGTTTTTT. Protein sequence: CASSYAGDRNEKLFF. The variable domain in full, with the rest retrieved from reference TRBV7-2 and TRBJ1-4, is GAGVSQSPSNKVTEKGKDVELRCDPISGHTALYWYRQSLGQGLEFLIYFQGNSAPDKSGLPSDRFSAERTGGSVSTLTIQRTQQEDSAVYLCASSYAGDRNEKLFFGSGTQLSVL.

This chain uses TRBV9 with TRBJ2-1; D uncertain. CDR1 is SGDLS, CDR2 YYNGEE, per germline. This CDR3 has 13 residues. V was trimmed by 3 bases and J by 6 bases, leaving 10 bases between them. The CDR3 spells CASSALGSNEQFF. CDR3 in DNA: TGTGCCAGCAGCGCGCTGGGGTCCAATGAGCAGTTCTTC.

The chain carries TRBV7-9 and TRBJ1-1; D remains ambiguous. CDR3 length: 13 residues. V lost 3 bases, J lost 1 base, and 6 bases lay in between. The germline V gene has CDR1 SEHNR and CDR2 FQNEAQ (reference sequence). The CDR3 coding sequence is TGTGCCAGCAGCTTGACAACGAACACTGAAGCTTTCTTT. It codes for CASSLTTNTEAFF.

The V gene is TRBV27, the J gene TRBJ1-6; 10 bases line up with TRBD1. With 6 bases clipped from V and 7 bases from J, the junction kept 9 bases outside the gene matches. Germline-derived CDR1 and CDR2 are MNHEY and SMNVEV (reference sequence). The CDR3 consists of 16 residues. CDR3 nucleotides: TGTGCCAGCAGCCTAACACCGGGACAGGGGAATTCACCCCTCCACTTT. Translated, it gives CASSLTPGQGNSPLHF.

The chain recombines TRBV19 with TRBJ2-6; the D gene is possibly TRBD2 (5 bases). With 7 bases removed from V and 0 bases from J, the gap between germline ends came to 13 bases. Per germline, CDR1 LNHDA and CDR2 SQIVND (reference sequence). The CDR3 covers 16 residues. The CDR3 coding sequence is TGTGCCAGTATCGCTAGCAGGAACTCTGGGGCCAACGTCCTGACTTTC. Translation gives CASIASRNSGANVLTF.

The rearrangement links TRBV10-1 to TRBJ2-2; D is perhaps TRBD2 (5 bases). Germline V gives CDR1 WNHNN, CDR2 SYGVQD (reference sequence). Trimming cost V 0 bases and J 2 bases, with 19 bases left between them. The CDR3 sequence is 19 residues long. In nucleotides, the CDR3 is TGCGCCAGCAGTGAGTCGTATAGGGTAGGAGGACTCAACACCGGGGAGCTGTTTTTT. Amino acid sequence: CASSESYRVGGLNTGELFF.

The rearrangement joins TRBV2 to TRBJ1-6, with TRBD1 identical over 9 bases. Looked up from germline, CDR1 is SNHLY and CDR2 is FYNNEI. The CDR3 loop spans 15 amino acids. V was pared by 2 bases and J by 10 bases, with 6 bases of the junction left unmatched. CDR3 region: CASSERGTGQSPLHF. CDR3 DNA: TGTGCCAGCAGTGAACGTGGGACAGGGCAATCACCCCTCCACTTT.

The chain recombines TRBV4-2 with TRBJ1-5; unclear D gene. The CDR3 length is 15 residues. V lost 4 bases and J 5 bases, leaving 15 bases between the germline ends. Germline CDR1 LGHNA, CDR2 YNFKEQ. As DNA, the CDR3 is TGTGCCAGCAGCCTGGACGGTGGGTCGCATCAGCCCCAGCATTTT. As protein: CASSLDGGSHQPQHF.

The V call is TRBV24-1, the J call TRBJ2-7; tentative D call: TRBD2 (5 bases). Trimming removed 10 bases from V and 1 base from J, with 16 bases in between. From germline, CDR1 is KGHDR and CDR2 SFDVKD. The CDR3 loop spans 14 amino acids. For the CDR3, the DNA is TGTGCCACGAGTCCCTCGGGATATTCCTACGAGCAGTACTTC. Translation gives CATSPSGYSYEQYF.

The genes are TRBV11-2 and TRBJ2-2, with TRBD1 matching 11 bases. The CDR3 runs 17 residues. Germline trimming cut 5 bases from V and 0 bases from J; bases unmatched to any gene: 5. Germline CDR1 and CDR2: SGHAT and FQNNGV. CDR3 coding DNA: TGTGCCAGCAGCACATGGGGACAGGGGGCGAACACCGGGGAGCTGTTTTTT. It encodes CASSTWGQGANTGELFF.

The V and J genes are TRBV20-1 and TRBJ2-4; D is tentatively TRBD1 or TRBD2 (5 bases each). The length of the CDR3 is 16 residues. Germline values: CDR1 DFQATT, CDR2 SNEGSKA (reference sequence). Trimming left V 3 bases short and J 1 base short, with 16 bases between. This CDR3 reads CSASSPSGTAKNIQYF. CDR3 in DNA: TGCAGTGCTAGTAGTCCGTCGGGGACGGCCAAAAACATTCAGTACTTC.

The CDR3 DNA is TGTGCCAGCAGTCAACCGACAGGGGGCTATGGCTACACCTTC. This encodes CASSQPTGGYGYTF. This chain uses TRBV6-5 with TRBJ1-2; 9 bases are shared with TRBD1. Germline V gives CDR1 MNHEY, CDR2 SVGAGI. After removal of 5 bases from V and 4 bases from J, the junction contained 5 bases not matched to a gene. The length of the CDR3 is 14 residues.

The CDR3: CAWGQDLTETQYF. CDR3 coding DNA: TGTGCCTGGGGACAGGATCTTACAGAGACCCAGTACTTC. V is TRBV30 and J is TRBJ2-5; 7 bases map to TRBD1. Germline values: CDR1 GTSNPN, CDR2 SVGIG (reference sequence). Trimming at V came to 5 bases and at J to 4 bases, leaving 7 bases not matched to a gene. The CDR3 extends over 13 amino acids.

Comment on this clone: The germline gene is not matched at one end of the junction; a read error may be the cause. V usage is TRBV29-1 and J usage is TRBJ2-2, with 10 bases matching TRBD2. CDR1 SQVTM and CDR2 ANQGSEA come from the germline V gene. CDR3 length equals 13 residues. In DNA form, the CDR3 reads TGCAGCGTTAGCGGGAGGGGGACCGAGGAGCTGTTTTTT. This translates into CSVSGRGTEELFF.

The chain is built from TRBV4-2 and TRBJ1-4, with TRBD1 matching 8 bases. This CDR3 is 15 amino acids long. CDR1 LGHNA and CDR2 YNFKEQ come from the germline V gene. Trimming removed 4 bases from V and 7 bases from J; junction bases left unmatched: 8. CDR3 in DNA: TGTGCCAGCAGCCGGGGTGGACAGGGCAGTGAAAAACTGTTTTTT. Translated: CASSRGGQGSEKLFF.

This chain joins TRBV25-1 and TRBJ1-6, with 7 nucleotides matching TRBD1. Germline-derived CDR1 and CDR2 are MGHDK and SYGVNS. There are 17 residues in the CDR3. The V gene end was trimmed by 1 base and the J gene end by 0 bases; junction bases not matched to a gene: 3. The CDR3 bases are TGTGCCAGCAGTGAATCAGGGGGAAACTCCTATAATTCACCCCTCCACTTT. Its protein product is CASSESGGNSYNSPLHF.

The gene calls are TRBV11-2 and TRBJ1-2; D not resolved. The germline V gene encodes CDR1 SGHAT and CDR2 FQNNGV. V lost 1 base, J lost 4 bases, and 4 bases lay in between. The CDR3 has 12 residues. CDR3 nucleotide sequence: TGTGCCAGCAGCTTAGGACTCTATGGCTACACCTTC. The encoded protein is CASSLGLYGYTF.

This chain joins TRBV7-9 and TRBJ2-3; D unresolved. Between the trimmed V and J ends, which lost 6 bases and 2 bases, there was a span of 15 bases. Per germline, CDR1 SEHNR and CDR2 FQNEAQ (reference sequence). The length of the CDR3 is 15 residues. The CDR3 bases are TGTGCCAGCAGGAATGGACGGAGACCCACAGATACGCAGTATTTT. Its translation: CASRNGRRPTDTQYF.

The chain uses TRBV18 and TRBJ2-2; D remains ambiguous. V was clipped by 8 bases and J by 4 bases, with 20 bases between them. Germline CDR1 KGHSH, CDR2 LQKENI. CDR3 size: 16 residues. This CDR3 is CASGVYKRVTTGELFF. For the CDR3, the DNA is TGTGCCAGCGGAGTGTACAAAAGGGTTACCACCGGGGAGCTGTTTTTT.

The CDR3 DNA reads TGTGCCAGCAGGCCTACAGAAAACACTGAAGCTTTCTTT. It yields the protein CASRPTENTEAFF. This chain joins TRBV6-5 and TRBJ1-1; D remains unclear. Trimming took 6 bases from V and 2 from J, leaving 10 bases between them. Germline lookup yields CDR1 MNHEY and CDR2 SVGAGI. This CDR3 region has 13 residues.

The chain employs TRBV30 and TRBJ1-6, with D unresolved. V was cut by 4 bases and J by 8 bases, with 15 bases left in between. Looked up from germline, CDR1 is GTSNPN and CDR2 is SVGIG (reference sequence). The CDR3 is 14 residues long. CDR3 amino acids: CAWTQAVMDSPLHF. CDR3 coding DNA: TGTGCCTGGACCCAGGCCGTCATGGATTCACCCCTCCACTTT.

J is TRBJ1-5 and V is TRBV19; the D gene is possibly TRBD1 (5 bases). CDR1 is LNHDA and CDR2 is SQIVND in the germline V gene (reference sequence). CDR3 size: 14 residues. V was pared by 5 bases and J by 5 bases, with 13 bases between. The CDR3 sequence: CASSSAGGDQPQHF. The DNA of the CDR3 is TGTGCCAGTAGTTCGGCGGGGGGAGATCAGCCCCAGCATTTT.

This clone has just a few counts. The chain uses TRBV3-1 (or the pseudogene TRBV3-2) and TRBJ1-4; no firm D call. The germline CDR1 and CDR2 sequences are LGHDT and YNNKEL (reference sequence). V shed 2 bases and J shed 8 bases, with 21 bases lying between them. The CDR3 loop spans 17 amino acids. CDR3 nucleotide sequence: TGTGCCAGCAGCCAAAAAGTGGCGACCCTCTCCAGGGAAAAACTGTTTTTT. As protein: CASSQKVATLSREKLFF.

Concerning this clone itself: Other DNA sequences in this specimen translate into the identical CDR3. The rearrangement uses TRBV24-1 and TRBJ1-5; 10 bases align to TRBD1. The CDR3 runs to 15 residues. V dropped 9 bases and J dropped 3; count of bases not matched to a gene: 7. Per the germline V gene, CDR1 is KGHDR and CDR2 is SFDVKD. The CDR3 loop is CATSDGQGVNQPQHF. CDR3 bases: TGTGCCACCTCAGATGGACAGGGGGTCAATCAGCCCCAGCATTTT.

The CDR3 DNA reads as TGTGCCAGCACCGACCCAGACCAAGTAGCCAAAAACATTCAGTACTTC. Its translation: CASTDPDQVAKNIQYF. The rearrangement links TRBV2 to TRBJ2-4, with D unresolved. V lost 7 bases to trimming and J lost 0 bases, with 16 bases between them. CDR1 is SNHLY and CDR2 is FYNNEI in the germline V gene. CDR3 length: 16 residues.

The V and J genes are TRBV24-1 and TRBJ2-5; tentatively, D is TRBD1 (6 bases). The V end lost 5 bases, the J end lost 4 bases, and 16 bases lay between the germline ends. Germline V gene lookup returns CDR1 KGHDR and CDR2 SFDVKD. The CDR3 is made up of 15 amino acids. The CDR3 reads CATSVARGQRETQYF. CDR3 in DNA: TGTGCCACCAGTGTCGCACGCGGACAGCGAGAGACCCAGTACTTC.

In this sample, this clone turned up a few times. V usage is TRBV9 and J usage is TRBJ2-3; 9 bases are shared with TRBD1. CDR1 is SGDLS, CDR2 YYNGEE, per germline. The length of the CDR3 is 17 residues. V was pared by 4 bases and J by 4 bases, with 13 bases of the junction left unmatched. The CDR3 loop is CASSLQGGTGGPDTQYF. The CDR3 DNA reads TGTGCCAGCAGCCTCCAGGGGGGCACAGGGGGCCCAGATACGCAGTATTTT.

This clone came up a few times. The V and J genes are TRBV29-1 and TRBJ2-4; D perhaps matches TRBD1 (7 bases). The ends were cut back, 6 bases at V and 0 bases at J, with 12 bases in the middle. Germline values: CDR1 SQVTM, CDR2 ANQGSEA. The CDR3 length is 14 residues. The CDR3 DNA follows: TGCAGCGTGGCGGGACAGACAGCCAAAAACATTCAGTACTTC. It is translated as CSVAGQTAKNIQYF.

This clone was observed a few times. The V gene is TRBV30, the J gene TRBJ2-7; unclear D gene. Trimming took 2 bases from V and 3 from J, leaving 8 bases between them. The germline V gene has CDR1 GTSNPN and CDR2 SVGIG (reference sequence). The CDR3 is 12 amino acids. CDR3 nucleotide sequence: TGTGCCTGGAGTCTCACCCACTACGAGCAGTACTTC. Translating gives CAWSLTHYEQYF.